These 6 T cell receptor beta chains were all obtained from the same sample, sequenced in a study of T cell responses to AZD1222 COVID-19 vaccine. Measured with immunoSEQ multiplex PCR; TCRdb has only the in-frame clones, and not every one. Of roughly 180,000 clones listed, about 93% are singletons. This specimen consisted of peripheral blood, obtained 28 days after the second AZD1222 dose. Source of these receptors: an adult who received the AZD1222 COVID-19 vaccine.

V gene TRBV30 combines with J gene TRBJ1-4; D gene unclear. V was clipped by 0 bases and J by 3 bases, with 8 bases between them. This CDR3 contains 14 residues. Germline V gives CDR1 GTSNPN, CDR2 SVGIG (reference sequence). The DNA of the CDR3 is TGTGCCTGGAGTGTAAACGGGCCTAATGAAAAACTGTTTTTT. Translating it yields CAWSVNGPNEKLFF.

This chain links TRBV7-8 with TRBJ2-1, with 8 bases matching TRBD2. The germline V gene encodes CDR1 SGHVS and CDR2 FQNEAQ. With 5 bases clipped from V and 9 bases from J, the junction kept 9 bases outside the gene matches. The CDR3 totals 14 residues. CDR3 DNA: TGTGCCAGCAGCCCTAAAGCGGGAGTCGGTGAGCAGTTCTTC. Its translation: CASSPKAGVGEQFF.

V usage is TRBV7-3 and J usage is TRBJ2-1; 10 bases fit TRBD2. The V and J ends lost 2 bases and 8 bases, in that order; junction bases with no gene match: 9. Germline values: CDR1 SGHTA, CDR2 FQGTGA. CDR3 size: 16 residues. CDR3 amino acids: CASSLFASGSADEQFF. The CDR3 DNA follows: TGTGCCAGCAGCTTATTCGCTAGCGGGAGCGCCGATGAGCAGTTCTTC.

V gene TRBV7-2 combines with J gene TRBJ2-3, with 9 bases aligning to TRBD2. V was clipped by 1 base and J by 3 bases; unmatched bases: 8. Germline CDR1 is SGHTA and CDR2 is FQGNSA. There are 17 residues in the CDR3. The CDR3 region has the DNA TGTGCCAGCAGCTTAGGAGCTTCAGCGGGAGGTACAGATACGCAGTATTTT. Its protein product is CASSLGASAGGTDTQYF.

The chain recombines TRBV11-2 with TRBJ1-2; D is undetermined. Germline V gene sequence: CDR1 SGHAT, CDR2 FQNNGV. Trimming pared 8 bases from V and 2 bases from J, leaving 12 bases between. The CDR3 is 13 amino acids. Here the CDR3 reads CASVDFGNYGYTF. The CDR3, as DNA: TGTGCCAGCGTAGACTTCGGGAACTATGGCTACACCTTC.

The V gene is TRBV6-5, the J gene TRBJ2-7; 13 bases map to TRBD2. Germline CDR1 is MNHEY and CDR2 is SVGAGI. V shed 9 bases, J shed 2 bases, and the junction held 1 base outside the gene matches. This CDR3 is 13 amino acids long. The CDR3 DNA is TGTGCCAGTGGACTAGCGGGAGCCTACGAGCAGTACTTC. It yields the protein CASGLAGAYEQYF.